A single sample gave rise to the 30 T cell receptor beta chains below, sequenced in a study of tumor-infiltrating lymphocytes in primary liver carcinoma. Unsorted bulk tissue, roughly 19-34 mg of it, served as the source for co-extraction of RNA and DNA. A primer matching the constant region was used to make TCR beta cDNA from about 500 ng of total RNA. Library construction for TCR beta comprised three nested multiplex PCR rounds performed with slightly modified ARM-PCR. The first two PCR rounds used TRBV1-TRBV30 forward primers with a C-beta reverse primer, roughly 10 cycles each. One entry per CDR3 protein, called by TCRdb with MiXCR from the multiplex PCR reads. The table has about 130,000 distinct CDR3 sequences, roughly three fifths seen once; the top ten hold around 8.2%. The specimen was liver tumor tissue from sampling region 3. Regarding subset: tumor region T3, left-lateral pole. The receptor set was obtained from an older woman with primary liver carcinoma and hepatitis B virus infection.

In regard to this clonotype: An end of the junction does not agree with germline; a read error may underlie this. V and J are TRBV11-2 and TRBJ2-3; no clear D. The CDR3 has 16 residues. Germline CDR1 SGHAT, CDR2 FQNNGV. CDR3 loop: CVSSRATGTSGGTQYF. The CDR3 nucleotides read TGTGTCAGCAGCCGAGCGACTGGAACCTCGGGCGGTACGCAGTATTTT.

The genes are TRBV29-1 and TRBJ2-1; 8 positions agree with TRBD2. CDR1 and CDR2 (germline): SQVTM, ANQGSEA. Trimming at V came to 4 bases and at J to 10 bases, leaving 12 bases not matched to a gene. The length of the CDR3 is 14 residues. The chain's CDR3 is CSVAGTRGHDEQFF. In DNA, the CDR3 is TGCAGCGTTGCCGGGACTAGAGGACATGACGAGCAGTTCTTC.

Comments on this clonotype: Since a much larger clone is just one base distant, this may be a read error. The chain combines TRBV4-1 with TRBJ2-1, with a tentative D call TRBD2 (7 bases). CDR1 MGHRA and CDR2 YSYEKL come from the germline V gene. The CDR3 runs to 16 residues. Written as DNA, the CDR3 is TGCGCCAGCAGCCCCCGTTCGGGGGGCTTCTACAGTGAGCAGTTCTTC. It specifies CASSPRSGGFYSEQFF.

This clonotype was counted once. The J gene is TRBJ2-2, the V gene TRBV6-5; D assignment may be TRBD1 or TRBD2 (5 bases each). Germline V CDR1 and CDR2: MNHEY, SVGAGI. CDR3 length: 16 residues. V lost 2 bases and J 1 base, leaving 11 bases between the germline ends. The CDR3: CASSYSGDGNTGELFF. The CDR3 bases are TGTGCCAGCAGTTACAGTGGGGACGGGAACACCGGGGAGCTGTTTTTT.

Many counts were recorded for this clonotype. The genes are TRBV10-3 and TRBJ2-3; TRBD2 agrees at 14 bases. The ends lost 10 bases at V and 0 bases at J; junction bases unmatched: 12. In germline, CDR1 is ENHRY, CDR2 SYGVKD. CDR3 length: 18 residues. CDR3 region: CAKTGTSGSGISTDTQYF. The CDR3 DNA follows: TGTGCCAAGACCGGGACTAGCGGGAGCGGTATTAGCACAGATACGCAGTATTTT.

With respect to this clonotype: One end of the junction fails to match germline, which may point to a read error. The chain employs TRBV11-2 and TRBJ2-1, with TRBD1 as a possible D gene (6 bases). The CDR3 length is 17 residues. Germline V gene sequence: CDR1 SGHAT, CDR2 FQNNGV. CDR3 DNA sequence: TGTGCCGGCAGCTTAGATCAACAGGGTATAGCCTACATTGAGCAGTTCTTC. The encoded protein is CAGSLDQQGIAYIEQFF.

The genes are TRBV12-3 or TRBV12-4 and TRBJ1-1; D perhaps matches TRBD1 (5 bases). This CDR3 contains 13 residues. V was clipped by 7 bases and J by 4 bases, with 13 bases between them. The CDR3: CASTPGLLTEAFF. The CDR3 DNA follows: TGTGCCAGCACACCGGGGCTGCTCACTGAAGCTTTCTTT.

This clonotype was counted many times. The chain is built from TRBV4-2 and TRBJ1-2; D gene ambiguous. Per germline, CDR1 LGHNA and CDR2 YNFKEQ. The CDR3 loop spans 13 amino acids. Trimming took off 0 bases at V and 4 bases at J, with 6 bases between the two ends. The CDR3 region has the DNA TGTGCCAGCAGCCAAGACATGAGCTATGGCTACACCTTC. Protein sequence: CASSQDMSYGYTF.

Notes on this clonotype: One end of the junction fails to match germline, which may point to a read error. The rearrangement joins TRBV12-3 or TRBV12-4 to TRBJ2-5, with D perhaps matching TRBD1 or TRBD2 (5 bases each). The CDR3 spans 15 residues. CDR3 region: CASSKTRGREDTQYF. Written as DNA, the CDR3 is TGTGCCAGCAGTAAAACAAGGGGCCGGGAAGATACCCAGTACTTC.

This chain connects TRBV11-3 to TRBJ1-1; D is uncertain. The germline V gene encodes CDR1 SGHNT and CDR2 YENEEA. CDR3 length: 13 residues. Trimming took off 7 bases at V and 2 bases at J, with 11 bases between the two ends. The CDR3 DNA sequence: TGTGCCAGCAATTTAATGGCAAACACTGAAGCTTTCTTT. This codes for CASNLMANTEAFF.

Note on this clonotype: Compared with germline, one end of the junction differs, possibly owing to a read error. The V call is TRBV5-6, the J call TRBJ2-3; no reliable D call. In germline, CDR1 is SGHDT, CDR2 YYEEEE. CDR3 length: 16 amino acids. CDR3 residues: CASTLVGTSSTDTQYF. The CDR3 nucleotides read TGTGCCAGCACCTTGGTAGGCACCTCTAGCACAGATACGCAGTATTTT.

In regard to this clonotype: A much bigger clone sits one base away, suggesting this may be a read error. This rearrangement joins TRBV12-3 or TRBV12-4 to TRBJ1-3, with D perhaps TRBD1 (5 bases). The CDR3 is made up of 14 amino acids. Trimming removed 6 bases at V and 0 bases at J, with 9 bases between. The CDR3: CASSLRGSGNTIYF. The DNA of the CDR3 is TGTGCCAGCAGCTTGAGGGGCTCTGGAAACACCATATATTTT.

The V call is TRBV11-2, the J call TRBJ1-2; perhaps TRBD1 as D (5 bases). V lost 2 bases, J lost 11 bases, and 9 bases lay in between. CDR1 is SGHAT, CDR2 FQNNGV, per germline. CDR3 size: 11 residues. CDR3 loop: CASSLWGGYTF. DNA for the CDR3: TGTGCCAGCAGCTTATGGGGGGGTTACACCTTC.

The chain recombines TRBV28 with TRBJ2-7; 8 bases map to TRBD2. Germline-derived CDR1 and CDR2 are MDHEN and SYDVKM. V shed 2 bases and J 5 bases; nucleotides not matched to a gene: 8. This CDR3 region has 15 residues. The CDR3 DNA reads TGTGCCAGCAGTTTAATGGGCGGGGGGTCGAACGAGCAGTACTTC. Its translation: CASSLMGGGSNEQYF.

Judged by abundance, this clonotype is medium-sized (0.01 to 0.1%). This sequence joins TRBV11-2 and TRBJ1-1; perhaps TRBD1 as D (6 bases). Trimming removed 0 bases from V and 10 bases from J, with 12 bases in between. In germline, CDR1 is SGHAT, CDR2 FQNNGV. CDR3 length: 13 amino acids. This chain's CDR3 is CASSLERGRRAFF. As DNA, the CDR3 is TGTGCCAGCAGCTTAGAGCGGGGGCGGCGAGCTTTCTTT.

Here the CDR3 reads CASSLRVGDTQYF. CDR3 DNA: TGTGCCAGCAGCTTAAGGGTAGGAGATACCCAGTACTTC. This chain links TRBV11-2 with TRBJ2-5; no clear D. The CDR3 sequence is 13 residues long. Trimming took 2 bases from V and 8 from J, leaving 12 bases between them. Germline CDR1 SGHAT, CDR2 FQNNGV.

This clonotype was counted many times. The chain links TRBV7-8 to TRBJ2-7; D may be TRBD1 (6 bases). Trimming cost V 5 bases and J 2 bases, with 13 bases left between them. The CDR3 contains 14 residues. Germline-derived CDR1 and CDR2 are SGHVS and FQNEAQ. The CDR3 DNA is TGTGCCAGCAGCAAAAGACAGGCTACCTACGAGCAGTACTTC. Amino acids: CASSKRQATYEQYF.

The J gene is TRBJ2-5, the V gene TRBV5-1, with 7 bases lining up with TRBD1. Germline V gene sequence: CDR1 SGHRS, CDR2 YFSETQ. This CDR3 region has 15 residues. The ends lost 1 base at V and 5 bases at J; junction bases unmatched: 8. CDR3 region: CASSLSFDRVETQYF. The DNA of the CDR3 is TGCGCCAGCAGCTTGTCCTTCGACAGGGTCGAGACCCAGTACTTC.

Details on this clonotype: A read error is likely, as this CDR3 ends without the conserved phenylalanine or tryptophan. V usage is TRBV11-2 and J usage is TRBJ2-7; D possibly corresponds to TRBD1 (5 bases). The CDR3 covers 15 residues. Germline lookup yields CDR1 SGHAT and CDR2 FQNNGV. Trimming pared 3 bases from V and 3 bases from J, leaving 15 bases between. The CDR3, as DNA: TGTGCCAGCAGCTTCGGACATACTAACGGCTACGAGCAGTACTTA. Amino acids: CASSFGHTNGYEQYL.

The chain joins TRBV6-5 to TRBJ2-7, with 7 bases lining up with TRBD2. Germline V gene data show CDR1 as MNHEY and CDR2 as SVGAGI. The trim removed 8 bases at V and 5 bases at J, leaving 12 bases unmatched. This CDR3 contains 14 residues. The chain's CDR3 is CASGRGMGSHEQYF. The DNA for the CDR3 is TGTGCCAGCGGGCGGGGGATGGGGTCCCACGAGCAGTACTTC.

Note on this clonotype: The CDR3 carries no conserved terminal phenylalanine or tryptophan, so it likely arises from a read error. The chain links TRBV5-1 to TRBJ1-5, with 7 bases aligning to TRBD1. CDR3 size: 15 residues. V gave up 0 bases and J gave up 6 bases; unmatched junction bases: 6. In germline, CDR1 is SGHRS, CDR2 YFSETQ. In DNA, the CDR3 is TGCGCCAGCAGCTTGGGGGGTGACAGGGCTCAGCCCCAGCATTCT. Its translation is CASSLGGDRAQPQHS.

There are many counts of this clonotype. The chain employs TRBV28 and TRBJ2-1; unclear D gene. The length of the CDR3 is 18 residues. Trimming shortened V by 4 bases and J by 2 bases, and 21 bases separated the two germline ends. Looked up from germline, CDR1 is MDHEN and CDR2 is SYDVKM. The CDR3 sequence: CASSYLLLDTDTYNEQFF. CDR3 bases: TGTGCCAGCAGTTACCTTCTGCTCGACACCGATACCTACAATGAGCAGTTCTTC.

To note about this clonotype: The junction shows a germline mismatch at one end, possibly a read error. The DNA of the CDR3 is TGCGCCATCAGCGAGAAGCTTAATTCACCCCTCCACTTT. It encodes CAISEKLNSPLHF. The chain has TRBV5-1 and TRBJ1-6; D call uncertain. From germline, CDR1 is SGHRS and CDR2 YFSETQ. The CDR3 covers 13 residues. Variable domain in full (rest from reference TRBV5-1 and TRBJ1-6): KAGVTQTPRYLIKTRGQQVTLSCSPISGHRSVSWYQQTPGQGLQFLFEYFSETQRNKGNFPGRFSGRQFSNSRSEMNVSTLELGDSALYLCAISEKLNSPLHFGNGTRLTVT.

This clonotype was counted between two and nine times. Given a much more abundant clone one base away, this may be a read error. V and J are TRBV6-6 and TRBJ2-1, with D perhaps TRBD2 (5 bases). Germline assignment: CDR1 MNHNY and CDR2 SVGAGI (reference sequence). The CDR3 is 15 residues long. Trimming took off 5 bases at V and 6 bases at J, with 17 bases between the two ends. DNA of the CDR3: TGTGCCAGCAGTATAGGGAGTTTTGGGTGCAATGAGCAGTTCTTC. Its protein is CASSIGSFGCNEQFF.

As for this clonotype: The germline gene is not matched at one end of the junction; a read error may be the cause. This chain links TRBV11-2 with TRBJ2-5; tentative D call: TRBD1 (5 bases). Germline V gives CDR1 SGHAT, CDR2 FQNNGV. This CDR3 has 13 residues. CDR3 DNA sequence: TGTGCCTGCAGCGCTCCAGGGATAAAGACCCAGTACTTC. This gives the protein CACSAPGIKTQYF. The whole variable domain, filled in from reference TRBV11-2 and TRBJ2-5, reads EAGVAQSPRYKIIEKRQSVAFWCNPISGHATLYWYQQILGQGPKLLIQFQNNGVVDDSQLPKDRFSAERLKGVDSTLKIQPAKLEDSAVYLCACSAPGIKTQYFGPGTRLLVL.

A word on this clonotype: A much larger clone sits a single nucleotide away, making a read error possible. The chain carries TRBV6-6 and TRBJ2-5; D ambiguous. The germline V gene encodes CDR1 MNHNY and CDR2 SVGAGI (reference sequence). This CDR3 contains 15 residues. For the CDR3, the DNA is TGTGCCAGCAGCCCCAGGACGGCCCCGAGTTTGACCCGGTACTTC. Translated: CASSPRTAPSLTRYF.

Turning to this clonotype: A much larger clone sits a single nucleotide away, making a read error possible. V and J are TRBV13 and TRBJ1-1, with a possible D match to TRBD1 (5 bases). CDR1 and CDR2 from the germline V gene are PRHDT and FYEKMQ (reference sequence). The CDR3 length is 16 residues. The ends were cut back, 1 base at V and 4 bases at J, with 16 bases in the middle. The CDR3 protein is CASSLDLRGRGTEAFF. The CDR3 DNA sequence: TGTGCCAGCAGCTTAGATCTACGGGGAAGGGGCACTGAAGCTTTCTTT.

Details on this clonotype: Sequence at one end of the junction differs from germline and may be a read error. V usage is TRBV11-2 and J usage is TRBJ1-3; TRBD1 might be the D (5 bases). CDR3 length equals 13 residues. Germline assignment: CDR1 SGHAT and CDR2 FQNNGV. Here the CDR3 DNA reads TGTGTCAGCAGCCAAACAGGAGGAAACACCATATATTTT. Its protein product is CVSSQTGGNTIYF.

A word on this clonotype: Sequence at one end of the junction differs from germline and may be a read error. The chain joins TRBV2 to TRBJ2-3; TRBD1 aligns across 7 bases. The CDR3 spans 14 residues. Germline V CDR1 and CDR2: SNHLY, FYNNEI. The chain's CDR3 is CATEPGQSTGTQYF. DNA for the CDR3: TGTGCCACGGAGCCGGGACAGAGCACAGGTACGCAGTATTTT.

With regard to this clonotype: At one end, the junction sequence differs from germline, possibly due to a read error. The J gene is TRBJ2-2, the V gene TRBV12-3 or TRBV12-4; TRBD2 agrees at 9 bases. This CDR3 has 15 residues. Here the CDR3 DNA reads TGTGCCAGCAGCCGGACTAGCGTAAACACCGGGGAGCTGATTTTT. This translates into CASSRTSVNTGELIF.